These 30 T cell receptor beta chains share one sample of origin, sequenced in a study of early T cells in non-severe SARS-CoV-2 infection. TCRdb used MiXCR to reprocess the 5' RACE reads, holding one entry per CDR3 protein. The table shows 100,000 to 120,000 distinct CDR3 sequences, with approximately 12% occurring only once. The starting material was whole blood, obtained at baseline. All receptors derive from an adult who was a healthcare worker with PCR-confirmed SARS-CoV-2 infection or an uninfected control (not recorded which).

The rearrangement links TRBV18 to TRBJ2-2, with a possible D match to TRBD1 (6 bases). The CDR3 runs 14 residues. Germline CDR1 KGHSH, CDR2 LQKENI. Trimming took off 8 bases at V and 1 base at J, with 11 bases between the two ends. CDR3 DNA: TGTGCCAGCGGGCCGGGACAGAACACCGGGGAGCTGTTTTTT. As protein: CASGPGQNTGELFF. Full variable domain (remainder filled in from reference TRBV18 and TRBJ2-2): NAGVMQNPRHLVRRRGQEARLRCSPMKGHSHVYWYRQLPEEGLKFMVYLQKENIIDESGMPKERFSAEFPKEGPSILRIQQVVRGDSAAYFCASGPGQNTGELFFGEGSRLTVL.

In DNA form, the CDR3 reads TGCAGTGCTATTAGCGGGGGTCCAGATACGCAGTATTTT. This translates into CSAISGGPDTQYF. The chain employs TRBV20-1 and TRBJ2-3; 9 nucleotides align to TRBD2. CDR1 and CDR2 (germline): DFQATT, SNEGSKA (reference sequence). Germline trimming cut 4 bases from V and 4 bases from J; bases unmatched to any gene: 3. The CDR3 extends over 13 amino acids.

The V call is TRBV30, the J call TRBJ2-1; no reliable D call. Trimming removed 2 bases from V and 9 bases from J, with 8 bases in between. The CDR3 is 11 amino acids. Looked up from germline, CDR1 is GTSNPN and CDR2 is SVGIG (reference sequence). The CDR3 loop is CAWSLLGEQFF. CDR3 coding DNA: TGTGCCTGGAGTCTCCTCGGTGAGCAGTTCTTC. Together with reference TRBV30 and TRBJ2-1, the CDR3 gives the full variable domain: SQTIHQWPATLVQPVGSPLSLECTVEGTSNPNLYWYRQAAGRGLQLLFYSVGIGQISSEVPQNLSASRPQDRQFILSSKKLLLSDSGFYLCAWSLLGEQFFGPGTRLTVL.

The chain uses TRBV15 and TRBJ2-2; D is unclear. This CDR3 spans 15 amino acids. Germline V CDR1 and CDR2: LNHNV, YYDKDF (reference sequence). V lost 1 base and J lost 5, with 11 bases in between. The CDR3 loop is CATSRGKGLTGELFF. The DNA of the CDR3 is TGTGCCACCAGCAGAGGAAAGGGATTAACCGGGGAGCTGTTTTTT.

The table lists this clonotype with many counts. The chain links TRBV20-1 to TRBJ1-1; 7 nucleotides agree with TRBD1. This CDR3 region has 13 residues. J gave up 7 bases and V 1 base, and 6 bases lay outside the gene matches. CDR1 and CDR2 (germline): DFQATT, SNEGSKA (reference sequence). CDR3 sequence reads: CSARAQGGIEAFF. The CDR3 nucleotides are TGCAGTGCTAGAGCCCAGGGGGGGATTGAAGCTTTCTTT.

V usage is TRBV20-1 and J usage is TRBJ2-7; D might be TRBD1 (6 bases). Trimming removed 5 bases from V and 4 bases from J, with 21 bases in between. Germline CDR1 is DFQATT and CDR2 is SNEGSKA (reference sequence). This CDR3 spans 15 amino acids. CDR3 sequence reads: CSAASSGQGTYEQYF. As DNA, the CDR3 is TGCAGTGCTGCGAGTTCGGGACAAGGGACATACGAGCAGTACTTC.

This clonotype was seen a handful of times. V and J are TRBV28 and TRBJ2-7; D may match TRBD1 or TRBD2 (5 bases each). This CDR3 is 14 amino acids long. The ends were cut back, 3 bases at V and 0 bases at J, with 9 bases in the middle. The V gene's germline CDR1 is MDHEN and CDR2 SYDVKM. The DNA of the CDR3 is TGTGCCAGCAGTTTGGGGACCATCTCCTACGAGCAGTACTTC. Translated, it gives CASSLGTISYEQYF.

This clonotype was found many times. The rearrangement links TRBV5-1 to TRBJ2-7; 10 bases agree with TRBD1. Germline V gives CDR1 SGHRS, CDR2 YFSETQ. The J segment lost 4 bases and the V segment lost 4 bases, leaving 11 bases of the junction unmatched. This CDR3 region has 16 residues. In nucleotides, the CDR3 is TGCGCCAGCAGCCTGCTTCCGGACAGGGGGATATACGAGCAGTACTTC. This translates into CASSLLPDRGIYEQYF.

The rearrangement links TRBV5-4 to TRBJ2-7; 7 positions match TRBD2. The germline gives CDR1 SGHNT, CDR2 YYREEE (reference sequence). CDR3 length: 14 amino acids. Trimming removed 4 bases from V and 4 bases from J; junction bases left unmatched: 8. The CDR3 loop is CASSLGLGLYEQYF. CDR3 nucleotide sequence: TGTGCCAGCAGCCTAGGACTAGGTCTTTACGAGCAGTACTTC.

The rearrangement uses TRBV28 and TRBJ2-1; tentative D call: TRBD1 (5 bases). The V gene's germline CDR1 is MDHEN and CDR2 SYDVKM. The CDR3 sequence is 14 residues long. V dropped 3 bases and J dropped 4 bases, with 10 bases sitting between them. CDR3 region: CASSFGAYYNEQFF. DNA of the CDR3: TGTGCCAGCAGTTTTGGGGCCTATTACAATGAGCAGTTCTTC.

In its sample, this clonotype was seen many times. The CDR3 spells CASSSPGGPQHF. CDR3 nucleotide sequence: TGTGCCAGCAGCTCCCCCGGGGGGCCCCAGCATTTT. J is TRBJ1-5 and V is TRBV7-8, with D perhaps TRBD1 (5 bases). The V and J ends lost 4 bases and 9 bases respectively, with 10 bases between them. The germline gives CDR1 SGHVS, CDR2 FQNEAQ. The CDR3 totals 12 residues.

This clonotype was seen many times. The chain links TRBV6-2 or TRBV6-3 to TRBJ2-7; TRBD1 aligns across 9 bases. Germline CDR1 is MNHEY and CDR2 is SVGEGT. The CDR3 spans 15 residues. Unmatched junction bases numbered 7, after V lost 4 bases and J lost 3 bases. CDR3 protein: CASSSSGTGNYEQYF. The CDR3 DNA reads as TGTGCCAGCAGTTCCTCCGGGACAGGGAACTACGAGCAGTACTTC.

This clonotype has more than one count but fewer than ten. This chain joins TRBV9 and TRBJ2-5; 8 nucleotides line up with TRBD1. This CDR3 has 15 residues. The trim removed 2 bases at V and 5 bases at J, leaving 8 bases unmatched. The germline V gene encodes CDR1 SGDLS and CDR2 YYNGEE. The CDR3 here is CASSVDRARAETQYF. The CDR3 DNA is TGTGCCAGCAGCGTGGACAGGGCGAGGGCGGAGACCCAGTACTTC.

This clonotype was seen many times. The chain uses TRBV28 and TRBJ1-2, with 8 bases identical to TRBD1. This CDR3 has 15 residues. CDR1 and CDR2 (germline): MDHEN, SYDVKM. The junction had 9 bases not matched to a gene; V was cut back by 5 bases and J by 4 bases. CDR3 nucleotide sequence: TGTGCCAGCAGTCCAGGACAGGGCCGGGGCTATGGCTACACCTTC. Translating gives CASSPGQGRGYGYTF.

There are a few counts of this clonotype. In DNA form, the CDR3 reads TGTGCCAGCAGCTTCCAGGAGCGCTACGAGCAGTACTTC. Protein sequence: CASSFQERYEQYF. The chain links TRBV5-5 to TRBJ2-7; D not resolved. Germline assignment: CDR1 SGHKS and CDR2 YYEKEE (reference sequence). V shed 2 bases and J shed 3 bases, with 9 bases lying between them. The CDR3 totals 13 residues.

V is TRBV28 and J is TRBJ2-7, with D unresolved. Germline V gene sequence: CDR1 MDHEN, CDR2 SYDVKM. The V end lost 2 bases, the J end lost 3 bases, and 5 bases lay between the germline ends. CDR3 length equals 12 residues. The CDR3 spells CASSLQNYEQYF. The CDR3 region has the DNA TGTGCCAGCAGTTTACAAAACTACGAGCAGTACTTC. The variable domain in full, with the rest retrieved from reference TRBV28 and TRBJ2-7, is DVKVTQSSRYLVKRTGEKVFLECVQDMDHENMFWYRQDPGLGLRLIYFSYDVKMKEKGDIPEGYSVSREKKERFSLILESASTNQTSMYLCASSLQNYEQYFGPGTRLTVT.

This clonotype was observed at least ten times. The chain recombines TRBV7-2 with TRBJ1-5; 7 positions agree with TRBD1. The V and J ends lost 3 bases and 2 bases, in that order; junction bases with no gene match: 10. The V gene's germline CDR1 is SGHTA and CDR2 FQGNSA. CDR3 length: 17 amino acids. The CDR3 bases are TGTGCCAGCAGCTTTTCACTCAGGGGGGCGGGCAATCAGCCCCAGCATTTT. This translates into CASSFSLRGAGNQPQHF.

This clonotype was observed at least ten times. V is TRBV5-1 and J is TRBJ2-7; 9 nucleotides align to TRBD2. CDR1 is SGHRS, CDR2 YFSETQ, per germline. Unmatched junction bases numbered 1, after V lost 0 bases and J lost 0 bases. The CDR3 loop spans 15 amino acids. CDR3 protein: CASSLVLAGSYEQYF. CDR3 DNA: TGCGCCAGCAGCTTGGTACTAGCGGGCTCCTACGAGCAGTACTTC.

The V and J genes are TRBV11-2 and TRBJ2-7; D may be TRBD2 (6 bases). This CDR3 has 14 residues. CDR1 and CDR2 (germline): SGHAT, FQNNGV. Trimming took off 5 bases at V and 3 bases at J, with 14 bases between the two ends. CDR3 residues: CASSTTRKYYEQYF. The CDR3 DNA reads as TGTGCCAGCAGCACGACTAGGAAGTACTACGAGCAGTACTTC. The entire variable domain, with the rest obtained from reference TRBV11-2 and TRBJ2-7, is as follows: EAGVAQSPRYKIIEKRQSVAFWCNPISGHATLYWYQQILGQGPKLLIQFQNNGVVDDSQLPKDRFSAERLKGVDSTLKIQPAKLEDSAVYLCASSTTRKYYEQYFGPGTRLTVT.

V and J are TRBV7-9 and TRBJ2-7; the match to TRBD1 covers 9 bases. This CDR3 has 15 residues. V lost 4 bases, J lost 4 bases, and 8 bases stayed unmatched. Germline loops: CDR1 SEHNR, CDR2 FQNEAQ (reference sequence). The CDR3 DNA reads as TGTGCCAGCAGCTCCGTGGGGACAGGGACATACGAGCAGTACTTC. This gives the protein CASSSVGTGTYEQYF.

The table lists this clonotype with a few counts. The V gene is TRBV5-1, the J gene TRBJ2-3; 9 bases fit TRBD2. With 2 bases clipped from V and 4 bases from J, the junction kept 5 bases outside the gene matches. The CDR3 length is 15 residues. The germline gives CDR1 SGHRS, CDR2 YFSETQ. CDR3 nucleotides: TGCGCCAGCAGCTTCCGAGCGGGGGGCCCAGATACGCAGTATTTT. It yields the protein CASSFRAGGPDTQYF.

This clonotype was observed a handful of times. The J gene is TRBJ1-2, the V gene TRBV6-6; tentatively, D is TRBD1 (5 bases). The V end was cut by 5 bases, the J end by 7 bases, with 17 bases between. The CDR3 consists of 14 residues. The germline CDR1 and CDR2 sequences are MNHNY and SVGAGI (reference sequence). The CDR3 loop reads CASSQTAQSIGYTF. CDR3 nucleotides: TGTGCCAGCAGTCAGACAGCTCAGTCCATTGGCTACACCTTC.

The rearrangement joins TRBV5-1 to TRBJ1-1, with no clear D. There are 16 residues in the CDR3. CDR1 and CDR2 from the germline V gene are SGHRS and YFSETQ. V lost 4 bases to trimming and J lost 0 bases, with 16 bases between them. The CDR3 is CASSVASLNMNTEAFF. The CDR3 DNA is TGCGCCAGCAGCGTGGCCTCACTTAACATGAACACTGAAGCTTTCTTT.

This clonotype occurred many times. The chain uses TRBV2 and TRBJ2-5, with D unresolved. The CDR3 is 17 residues long. V was trimmed by 7 bases and J by 1 base, leaving 22 bases between them. The V gene's germline CDR1 is SNHLY and CDR2 FYNNEI. The CDR3 sequence is CASKNLRDRRPQETQYF. The CDR3 DNA sequence: TGTGCCAGCAAGAATTTAAGGGATCGCCGCCCCCAAGAGACCCAGTACTTC.

This chain links TRBV9 with TRBJ2-1, with 9 bases that match TRBD2. CDR1 SGDLS and CDR2 YYNGEE come from the germline V gene. The CDR3 extends over 13 amino acids. Trimming took 3 bases from V and 9 from J; bases not matched to a gene: 4. The CDR3 sequence is CASSGLAGTEQFF. CDR3 coding DNA: TGTGCCAGCAGCGGGCTAGCGGGAACTGAGCAGTTCTTC.

This clonotype was counted only a few times. The CDR3, as DNA: TGCAGCGTTGGTAGTGCGGGAGGTTTCACAGATACGCAGTATTTT. Amino acid sequence: CSVGSAGGFTDTQYF. This chain joins TRBV29-1 and TRBJ2-3; 8 bases align to TRBD2. The CDR3 has 15 residues. Per the germline V gene, CDR1 is SQVTM and CDR2 is ANQGSEA. The ends lost 4 bases at V and 2 bases at J; junction bases unmatched: 8.

V usage is TRBV5-1 and J usage is TRBJ1-1; no definite D call. Trimming pared 0 bases from V and 4 bases from J, leaving 13 bases between. The CDR3 loop spans 15 amino acids. Germline V gives CDR1 SGHRS, CDR2 YFSETQ. The CDR3 DNA follows: TGCGCCAGCAGCTTGGAGCGGGGTGTAGCCACTGAAGCTTTCTTT. This codes for CASSLERGVATEAFF.

The chain uses TRBV27 and TRBJ2-3; a weak D match, TRBD2 (7 bases). The CDR3 length is 15 residues. The V and J ends lost 0 bases and 5 bases respectively, with 12 bases between them. CDR1 is MNHEY and CDR2 is SMNVEV in the germline V gene (reference sequence). In nucleotides, the CDR3 is TGTGCCAGCAGTTTATCAGGAGGGGGGGTAGATACGCAGTATTTT. Residues: CASSLSGGGVDTQYF.

There are many counts of this clonotype. J is TRBJ1-5 and V is TRBV12-3 or TRBV12-4, with D perhaps matching TRBD1 (6 bases). The V gene lost 5 bases and the J gene lost 3 bases, with 17 bases spanning the gap. The CDR3 runs to 16 residues. CDR3 nucleotide sequence: TGTGCCAGCAGTATCGGACAGATAGGCCTCAATCAGCCCCAGCATTTT. This translates into CASSIGQIGLNQPQHF.

Only a few counts were recorded for this clonotype. The chain carries TRBV20-1 and TRBJ1-1; D is unresolved. The CDR3 has 12 amino acids. Trimming cost V 4 bases and J 1 base, with 7 bases left between them. Germline assignment: CDR1 DFQATT and CDR2 SNEGSKA (reference sequence). The CDR3 DNA reads TGCAGTGCTACAGAGCCGAACACTGAAGCTTTCTTT. It encodes CSATEPNTEAFF.